This T cell receptor (beta chain) was sequenced in a study of blood T cell repertoires in COVID-19. On the study more broadly: In each case, the material was cDNA or gDNA derived from T cells, B-cell-depleted T cells, or PBMCs.

The V gene's germline CDR1 is LNHDA and CDR2 SQIVND (reference sequence). Trimming removed 5 bases from V and 4 bases from J; junction bases left unmatched: 6. The CDR3 contains 14 residues. Followed longitudinally, the Seattle patients had been enrolled during active infection. Authors' data handling: Amplification of reference gene primers provided the estimated nucleated cell counts. The table came from immunoSEQ multiplex PCR; TCRdb's copy has only in-frame clones and leaves some out. Clone size and the V and J calls come from that table; the DNA yielded D and trimming. Of about 69,000 clones in the sample, approximately 83% were seen once.

Sequenced input: peripheral blood. The V and J genes are TRBV19 and TRBJ2-3, with 7 bases matching TRBD1. The TCR sequence derives from a man aged 40-55 years with COVID-19, enrolled during active disease. The CDR3 here is CASSGRQGPDTQYF. The CDR3, as DNA: TGTGCCAGTAGTGGAAGACAGGGTCCAGATACGCAGTATTTT.